The 27 T cell receptor beta chains in this list originate from one sample, sequenced in a study of vaccination and CD4 T cells after COVID-19. The antigens these receptors bind are not known. Sequencing of cultured CD4+ T cell DNA used the Oncomine TCR Beta short-read assay. TCRdb re-called the PCR reads through MiXCR, storing one row per CDR3 protein. This table holds under 20,000 distinct CDR3 sequences, about 67% found once. Regarding treatment: approximately nine-day PBMC culture with coronavirus spike peptide pools or control peptides (ViraFEST assay). Sequenced sample: CD4+ T cells from blood, cultured in vitro. These receptors all stem from a human donor who had recovered from COVID-19.

V usage is TRBV19 and J usage is TRBJ2-1, with 10 bases aligning to TRBD1. The CDR3 totals 16 residues. The V and J ends lost 8 bases and 0 bases, in that order; junction bases with no gene match: 7. Germline V lookup: CDR1 LNHDA, CDR2 SQIVND (reference sequence). The CDR3 DNA is TGTGCCAGTTCGGACAGGGGGGGTAGCTCCTACAATGAGCAGTTCTTC. The encoded protein is CASSDRGGSSYNEQFF.

This chain links TRBV28 with TRBJ1-2, with D tentatively TRBD1 (5 bases). In germline, CDR1 is MDHEN, CDR2 SYDVKM. The V gene lost 7 bases and the J gene lost 8 bases, with 14 bases spanning the gap. The CDR3 sequence is 12 residues long. The CDR3 loop reads CASKGGTGGYTF. In DNA form, the CDR3 reads TGTGCCAGCAAGGGAGGGACGGGAGGCTACACCTTC.

The chain employs TRBV20-1 and TRBJ2-4; D is undetermined. With 6 bases removed from V and 0 bases from J, the gap between germline ends came to 15 bases. The CDR3 is 15 amino acids. CDR1 is DFQATT, CDR2 SNEGSKA, per germline (reference sequence). The CDR3 reads CSASRVGAAKNIQYF. CDR3 coding DNA: TGCAGTGCCAGCCGGGTGGGCGCAGCCAAAAACATTCAGTACTTC.

The chain combines TRBV6-4 with TRBJ2-2, with D perhaps matching TRBD1 or TRBD2 (6 bases each). The CDR3 has 14 amino acids. CDR1 and CDR2 from the germline V gene are MRHNA and SNTAGT. V lost 0 bases and J 7 bases, leaving 9 bases between the germline ends. Here the CDR3 reads CASSDSGGGGELFF. DNA of the CDR3: TGTGCCAGCAGTGACTCCGGAGGGGGCGGGGAGCTGTTTTTT.

The CDR3 reads CASSSAGTGSYNEQFF. The CDR3 DNA sequence: TGTGCCAGCAGCTCCGCCGGGACAGGGAGTTACAATGAGCAGTTCTTC. The J gene is TRBJ2-1, the V gene TRBV27; 9 bases align to TRBD1. Unmatched junction bases numbered 10, after V lost 6 bases and J lost 4 bases. The CDR3 sequence is 16 residues long. Looked up from germline, CDR1 is MNHEY and CDR2 is SMNVEV (reference sequence).

J is TRBJ1-2 and V is TRBV5-1; D gene unclear. This CDR3 has 12 residues. V was pared by 2 bases and J by 7 bases, with 9 bases between. Germline values: CDR1 SGHRS, CDR2 YFSETQ. CDR3 region: CASSFAVGGYTF. The CDR3 DNA is TGCGCCAGCAGCTTTGCAGTCGGTGGCTACACCTTC.

The rearrangement links TRBV7-2 to TRBJ2-3, with D maybe TRBD2 (6 bases). CDR1 SGHTA and CDR2 FQGNSA come from the germline V gene. V shed 11 bases and J shed 4 bases, with 22 bases lying between them. CDR3 length: 15 residues. The CDR3 reads CAGAPGGYGADTQYF. The CDR3 bases are TGTGCCGGCGCCCCTGGGGGGTATGGGGCAGATACGCAGTATTTT.

J is TRBJ2-5 and V is TRBV27; 11 bases match TRBD2. J was trimmed by 1 base and V by 1 base; bases with no gene match: 14. Germline V gene sequence: CDR1 MNHEY, CDR2 SMNVEV (reference sequence). The CDR3 is 20 residues long. CDR3 nucleotide sequence: TGTGCCAGCAGTTTATTTCTCCGGACTAGCGGGCGACCCATCCAAGAGACCCAGTACTTC. Encoded protein: CASSLFLRTSGRPIQETQYF.

This chain links TRBV7-9 with TRBJ2-1; tentatively, D is TRBD2 (5 bases). Trimming cost V 5 bases and J 8 bases, with 16 bases left between them. This CDR3 has 14 amino acids. The germline V gene has CDR1 SEHNR and CDR2 FQNEAQ (reference sequence). The CDR3 coding sequence is TGTGCCAGCAGCGCAGTCTTCGGGATTGATGAGCAGTTCTTC. Its translation: CASSAVFGIDEQFF.

This sequence joins TRBV2 and TRBJ1-5; possibly TRBD1 for D (6 bases). The V end lost 6 bases, the J end lost 2 bases, and 14 bases lay between the germline ends. This CDR3 has 15 residues. The germline V gene encodes CDR1 SNHLY and CDR2 FYNNEI. CDR3 amino acids: CASRAPSGGNQPQHF. The CDR3 DNA follows: TGTGCCAGCAGAGCCCCCTCAGGGGGCAATCAGCCCCAGCATTTT.

The chain links TRBV28 to TRBJ2-3; a weak D match, TRBD2 (6 bases). CDR1 MDHEN and CDR2 SYDVKM come from the germline V gene. CDR3 length: 13 amino acids. V was cut by 5 bases and J by 3 bases, with 9 bases left in between. The CDR3 here is CASSQGGTDTQYF. Written as DNA, the CDR3 is TGTGCCAGCAGTCAGGGAGGAACAGATACGCAGTATTTT.

This clonotype was found once. The J gene is TRBJ2-6, the V gene TRBV6-2 or TRBV6-3; unclear D gene. The V gene's germline CDR1 is MNHEY and CDR2 SVGEGT. The CDR3 loop spans 14 amino acids. Trimming stripped 4 bases from V and 1 base from J, with 5 bases between. The CDR3 loop reads CASSFRSGANVLTF. The CDR3 DNA reads as TGTGCCAGCAGTTTCCGTTCTGGGGCCAACGTCCTGACTTTC.

The rearrangement uses TRBV6-5 and TRBJ1-2; D possibly corresponds to TRBD1 (5 bases). The V end was cut by 4 bases, the J end by 8 bases, with 23 bases between. The CDR3 covers 16 residues. CDR1 is MNHEY, CDR2 SVGAGI, per germline. The CDR3 nucleotides read TGTGCCAGCAGTTCCTCAGGCAAAGGGGCAGGGCGAGGCTACACCTTC. Protein sequence: CASSSSGKGAGRGYTF.

J is TRBJ1-5 and V is TRBV7-2, with no clear D. There are 16 residues in the CDR3. The germline V and J ends were trimmed by 1 base and 4 bases, with 14 bases remaining between them. The germline gives CDR1 SGHTA, CDR2 FQGNSA. The CDR3, as DNA: TGTGCCAGCAGCTTAGGTTCCGCGGTTCCTAATCAGCCCCAGCATTTT. Encoded protein: CASSLGSAVPNQPQHF.

This clonotype is a singleton in its sample. This chain connects TRBV12-3 or TRBV12-4 to TRBJ1-5; 10 nucleotides align to TRBD1. The CDR3 totals 15 residues. V shed 6 bases and J 2 bases; nucleotides not matched to a gene: 4. CDR3 nucleotides: TGTGCCAGCAGGACCGGGACAGGGGGCAATCAGCCCCAGCATTTT. Translation: CASRTGTGGNQPQHF.

The chain has TRBV27 and TRBJ1-1; D not resolved. Germline CDR1 is MNHEY and CDR2 is SMNVEV (reference sequence). There are 15 residues in the CDR3. Trimming removed 3 bases at V and 2 bases at J, with 13 bases between. In nucleotides, the CDR3 is TGTGCCAGCAGTTTTCGGCTCGTTGAAAACACTGAAGCTTTCTTT. Translating it yields CASSFRLVENTEAFF.

V is TRBV7-9 and J is TRBJ1-1; TRBD1 is a possible D gene (5 bases). V dropped 6 bases and J dropped 0 bases, with 8 bases sitting between them. The CDR3 has 13 amino acids. Germline assignment: CDR1 SEHNR and CDR2 FQNEAQ (reference sequence). CDR3 sequence: CASRRGVNTEAFF. The CDR3 nucleotides read TGTGCCAGCAGGAGAGGGGTGAACACTGAAGCTTTCTTT.

The chain combines TRBV27 with TRBJ1-4; 8 nucleotides match TRBD1. Germline V gene lookup returns CDR1 MNHEY and CDR2 SMNVEV (reference sequence). The CDR3 runs 14 residues. V lost 3 bases to trimming and J lost 10 bases; unmatched junction nucleotides: 7. The CDR3 protein is CASSFNQGAGKLFF. CDR3 in DNA: TGTGCCAGCAGTTTTAATCAGGGGGCAGGAAAACTGTTTTTT.

The CDR3 DNA follows: TGTGCCAGCATTTTCGGTCAGCGCGAGCAGTACTTC. Translated: CASIFGQREQYF. The chain has TRBV2 and TRBJ2-7; D uncertain. The CDR3 sequence is 12 residues long. The V gene lost 7 bases and the J gene lost 6 bases, with 13 bases spanning the gap. The germline CDR1 and CDR2 sequences are SNHLY and FYNNEI.

The chain carries TRBV7-9 and TRBJ1-6; D is uncertain. V dropped 0 bases and J dropped 7 bases, with 7 bases sitting between them. In germline, CDR1 is SEHNR, CDR2 FQNEAQ (reference sequence). The CDR3 spans 14 residues. The CDR3 DNA reads TGTGCCAGCAGCTTAGCCGACGCGAATTCACCCCTCCACTTT. This encodes CASSLADANSPLHF. Full variable domain (missing parts from reference TRBV7-9 and TRBJ1-6): DTGVSQNPRHKITKRGQNVTFRCDPISEHNRLYWYRQTLGQGPEFLTYFQNEAQLEKSRLLSDRFSAERPKGSFSTLEIQRTEQGDSAMYLCASSLADANSPLHFGNGTRLTVT.

This clonotype turned up a few times. V gene TRBV24-1 combines with J gene TRBJ1-5; D gene uncertain. V lost 5 bases and J 0 bases, leaving 7 bases between the germline ends. CDR3 length: 14 residues. Germline V gene data show CDR1 as KGHDR and CDR2 as SFDVKD. Written as DNA, the CDR3 is TGTGCCACCAGTGCCCGGACTAGCAATCAGCCCCAGCATTTT. It is translated as CATSARTSNQPQHF.

The chain combines TRBV7-3 with TRBJ1-1, with a tentative D call TRBD1 (5 bases). The length of the CDR3 is 16 residues. Germline V gene data show CDR1 as SGHTA and CDR2 as FQGTGA. The V end was cut by 5 bases, the J end by 0 bases, with 16 bases between. In nucleotides, the CDR3 is TGTGCCAGCAGCCTGGGGGGAGGCGGTATGAACACTGAAGCTTTCTTT. Protein product: CASSLGGGGMNTEAFF.

The V gene is TRBV6-5, the J gene TRBJ1-2; D is unresolved. The V gene's germline CDR1 is MNHEY and CDR2 SVGAGI. Between the trimmed V and J ends, which lost 0 bases and 5 bases, there was a span of 16 bases. This CDR3 spans 16 amino acids. CDR3 bases: TGTGCCAGCAGTTACTCTGGCCGGGCAGACTCTTATGGCTACACCTTC. This encodes CASSYSGRADSYGYTF.

V gene TRBV20-1 combines with J gene TRBJ2-3; 11 bases map to TRBD2. Germline CDR1 and CDR2: DFQATT and SNEGSKA (reference sequence). V was pared by 4 bases and J by 3 bases, with 6 bases of the junction left unmatched. The CDR3 covers 15 residues. DNA for the CDR3: TGCAGTGCTACTCGGACTAGCGGGCAGACAGATACGCAGTATTTT. Translation: CSATRTSGQTDTQYF.

By share of the sample, this clonotype is large. This chain uses TRBV7-3 with TRBJ2-1; D unclear. With 5 bases removed from V and 8 bases from J, the gap between germline ends came to 13 bases. This CDR3 is 13 amino acids long. Germline-derived CDR1 and CDR2 are SGHTA and FQGTGA. The CDR3 region has the DNA TGTGCCAGCAGCAGTTACTTAAGCGATGAGCAGTTCTTC. Its protein is CASSSYLSDEQFF.

In DNA, the CDR3 is TGTGCCAGCAGTCCCCGCGAGAAGGGGAACACTGAAGCTTTCTTT. It encodes CASSPREKGNTEAFF. This sequence joins TRBV6-1 and TRBJ1-1; D unclear. Germline CDR1 reads MNHNS; CDR2 reads SASEGT. This CDR3 has 15 residues. With 5 bases removed from V and 1 base from J, the gap between germline ends came to 14 bases.

This clonotype was detected only a few times. The V gene is TRBV7-2, the J gene TRBJ2-1; D unresolved. The end of the DNA is better explained by TRBJ2-7, so the J call may be wrong. Germline loops: CDR1 SGHTA, CDR2 FQGNSA. This CDR3 contains 16 residues. The chain's CDR3 is CASSSNLQSSSYEQYF. CDR3 DNA sequence: TGTGCCAGCAGCTCAAACCTACAGTCTAGCTCCTACGAGCAGTACTTC.